This TCR beta chain emerged from a study of cytomegalovirus exposure and HLA in healthy donors. Whole-study findings and limits: In a later analysis, V- and J-gene trimming of beta chains associated with a DCLRE1C missense variant, replicated independently.

The PCR contained 60 Vbeta and 13 Jbeta primers. Measured with immunoSEQ multiplex PCR; TCRdb has only the in-frame clones, and not every one. The sample lists about 100,000 clones, roughly three quarters occurring once. As concerns this clone: The antigen remains unidentified.

Despite likely unrecorded immune exposures, the donors were nominally healthy at the time of sampling. The CDR3 extends over 13 amino acids. V was pared by 8 bases and J by 1 base, with 4 bases of the junction left unmatched. Germline CDR1 MDHEN, CDR2 SYDVKM. This clonotype was obtained from a woman aged 55-69 years in good health and CMV-seronegative. The sample consisted of PBMCs. The V gene is TRBV28, the J gene TRBJ2-5; 7 bases fit TRBD1. The DNA for the CDR3 is TGTGCCAGCCGGACAGGAGGCCAAGAGACCCAGTACTTC. Its protein is CASRTGGQETQYF.